The sequence of this T cell receptor (beta chain) was determined in a study of cytomegalovirus exposure and HLA in healthy donors. Study-wide results and caveats: The study reported that TCR beta sequences accurately predicted HLA-A and HLA-B alleles in most subjects.

V shed 1 base and J 5 bases; nucleotides not matched to a gene: 5. Germline values: CDR1 MDHEN, CDR2 SYDVKM. The CDR3 totals 15 residues. The PCR was carried out with 60 Vbeta primers and 13 Jbeta primers. Measured with immunoSEQ multiplex PCR; TCRdb has only the in-frame clones, and not every one. In the table there are under 150,000 clones, over 65% of which are singletons. Notes on this clone: Its antigen remains unknown.

Sequenced input: PBMCs. The genes are TRBV28 and TRBJ1-5; 7 bases line up with TRBD1. The receptor's source is a woman aged 40 to 50 in good health and CMV-seropositive. CDR3 sequence (DNA): TGTGCCAGCAGTTTATACAGGGGCCTTTATCAGCCCCAGCATTTT. Translated: CASSLYRGLYQPQHF.